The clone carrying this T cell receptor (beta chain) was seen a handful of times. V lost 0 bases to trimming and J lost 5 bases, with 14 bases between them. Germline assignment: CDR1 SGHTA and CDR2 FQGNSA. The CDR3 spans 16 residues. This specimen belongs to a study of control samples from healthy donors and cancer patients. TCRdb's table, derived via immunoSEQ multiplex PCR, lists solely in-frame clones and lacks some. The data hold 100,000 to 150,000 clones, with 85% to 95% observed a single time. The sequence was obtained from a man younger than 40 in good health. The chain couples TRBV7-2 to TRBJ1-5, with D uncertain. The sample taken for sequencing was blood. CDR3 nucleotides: TGTGCCAGCAGCTTAGCGGTTGGGAGGGAAGATCAGCCCCAGCATTTT. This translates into CASSLAVGREDQPQHF.